The T cell receptor beta chain described here comes from a study of shared clonotypes between healthy human individuals. Study-wide background: Researchers drew samples from a couple of women and three men aged 18 to 49.

Comments on this clone: Its antigen is not known. The junction differs from germline at one of its ends, possibly a read error.

Naive CD45RA+ and memory CD45RA-negative subsets were split from CD4+ cells. Points from the study as a whole: Limitation of the genetic and exposure-history diversity represented came from the few donors. Across a handful of donors, naive CD4 shared approximately 4.5%, naive CD8 approximately 3.5%, memory CD4 roughly 2.5%, memory CD8 over 0.3%.

Germline V CDR1 and CDR2: MNHEY, SVGAGI. This CDR3 has 14 residues. The data were produced by immunoSEQ multiplex PCR, yet TCRdb's version contains in-frame clones alone and is incomplete. This table has approximately 2.4 million clones, about 94% appearing once. Source material: naive CD4+ T cells sorted from blood. The subset was: CD45RA+ positively selected. The TCR comes from a man between 18 and 29 years old in good health. V is TRBV6-5 and J is TRBJ2-7; D is perhaps TRBD1 (5 bases). CDR3 DNA: TGTGCCAGCAGTTACTCGGGGCTTTATACCGAGCGGTACTTC. Residues: CASSYSGLYTERYF.